This T cell receptor (beta chain) was obtained from a study of molecular identifiers for immune sequencing clone quantification. From about 20,000 to 1,000,000 sorted cells, naive CD8 libraries were generated with 10%, 30% or 50% RNA. This clonotype was found many times. TCRdb called the PCR reads again in MiXCR, with one record for every CDR3 protein. Altogether about 640,000 distinct CDR3 sequences are present, about 20% being singletons, with the ten largest covering 0.75% to 0.95%. Germline CDR1 and CDR2: SGHRS and YFSETQ. This CDR3 comprises 18 residues. Trimming took 3 bases from V and 6 from J; bases not matched to a gene: 18.

The chain is built from TRBV5-1 and TRBJ2-3; the match to TRBD2 covers 8 bases. This sequence originates from a human donor in good health. Some libraries in this study had Jurkat cell RNA spiked in. Input material: naive CD8+ T cells from blood, with Jurkat cell RNA spiked in. Documented subset: FACS-sorted CD8+CD4-CCR7+CD45RA+ naive T cells. The CDR3 coding sequence is TGCGCCAGCAGCTGGGGTGTCCACGTCCTAGCGGGCGTGGATACGCAGTATTTT. Protein sequence: CASSWGVHVLAGVDTQYF.